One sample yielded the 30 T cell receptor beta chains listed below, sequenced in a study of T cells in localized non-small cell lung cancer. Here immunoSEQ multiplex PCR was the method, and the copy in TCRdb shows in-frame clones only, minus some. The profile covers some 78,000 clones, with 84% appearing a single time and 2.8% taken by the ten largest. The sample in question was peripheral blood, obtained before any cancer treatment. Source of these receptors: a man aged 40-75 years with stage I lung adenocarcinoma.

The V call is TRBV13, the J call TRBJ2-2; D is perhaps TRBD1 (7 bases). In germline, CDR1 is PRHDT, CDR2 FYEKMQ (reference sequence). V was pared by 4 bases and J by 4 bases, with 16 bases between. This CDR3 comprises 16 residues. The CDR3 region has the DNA TGTGCCAGCAGCTCCCTCGGGGGACAGAGCACCGGGGAGCTGTTTTTT. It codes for CASSSLGGQSTGELFF.

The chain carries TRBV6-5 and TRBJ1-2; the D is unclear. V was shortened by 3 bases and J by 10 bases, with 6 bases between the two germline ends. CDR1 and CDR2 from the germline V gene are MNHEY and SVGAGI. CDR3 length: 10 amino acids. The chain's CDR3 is CASSYEVYTF. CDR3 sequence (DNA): TGTGCCAGCAGTTATGAGGTCTACACCTTC.

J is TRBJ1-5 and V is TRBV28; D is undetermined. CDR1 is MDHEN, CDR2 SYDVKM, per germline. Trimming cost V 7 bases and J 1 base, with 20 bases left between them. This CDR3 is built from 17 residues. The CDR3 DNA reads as TGTGCCAGCAAGTTCTCCGGCAGACTGGGCAGCAATCAGCCCCAGCATTTT. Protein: CASKFSGRLGSNQPQHF.

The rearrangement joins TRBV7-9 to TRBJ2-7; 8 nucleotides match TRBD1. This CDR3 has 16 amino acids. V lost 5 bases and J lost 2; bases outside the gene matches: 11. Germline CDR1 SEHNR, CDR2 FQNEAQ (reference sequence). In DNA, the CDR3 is TGTGCCAGCAGCCAACCGGGGGCGACAGGGGCCTACGAGCAGTACTTC. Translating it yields CASSQPGATGAYEQYF. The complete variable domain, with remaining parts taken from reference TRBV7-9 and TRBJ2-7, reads DTGVSQNPRHKITKRGQNVTFRCDPISEHNRLYWYRQTLGQGPEFLTYFQNEAQLEKSRLLSDRFSAERPKGSFSTLEIQRTEQGDSAMYLCASSQPGATGAYEQYFGPGTRLTVT.

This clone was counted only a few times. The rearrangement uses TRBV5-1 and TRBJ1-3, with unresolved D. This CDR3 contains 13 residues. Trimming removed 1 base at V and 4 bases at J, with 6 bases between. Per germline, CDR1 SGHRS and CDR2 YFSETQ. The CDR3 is CASSLRSGNTIYF. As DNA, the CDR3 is TGCGCCAGCAGCTTGAGATCAGGAAACACCATATATTTT.

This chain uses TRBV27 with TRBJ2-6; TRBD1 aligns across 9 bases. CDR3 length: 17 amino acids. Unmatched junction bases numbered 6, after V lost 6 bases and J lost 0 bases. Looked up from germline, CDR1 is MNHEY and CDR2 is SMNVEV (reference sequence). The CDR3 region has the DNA TGTGCCAGCAGGGACAGGGGCCTTACCTCTGGGGCCAACGTCCTGACTTTC. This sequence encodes CASRDRGLTSGANVLTF.

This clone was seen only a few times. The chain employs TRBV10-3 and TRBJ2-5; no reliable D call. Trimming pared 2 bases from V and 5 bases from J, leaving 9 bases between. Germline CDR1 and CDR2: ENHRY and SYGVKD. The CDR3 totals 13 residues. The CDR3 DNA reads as TGTGCCATCAGTGAGGTAGCAAGCGAGACCCAGTACTTC. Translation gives CAISEVASETQYF.

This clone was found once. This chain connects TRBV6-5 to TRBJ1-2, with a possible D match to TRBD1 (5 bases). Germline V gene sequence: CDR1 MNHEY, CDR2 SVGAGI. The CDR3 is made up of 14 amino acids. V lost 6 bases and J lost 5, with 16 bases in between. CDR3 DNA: TGTGCCAGCAGACTTTCCCAGGGAAGGTATGGCTACACCTTC. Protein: CASRLSQGRYGYTF.

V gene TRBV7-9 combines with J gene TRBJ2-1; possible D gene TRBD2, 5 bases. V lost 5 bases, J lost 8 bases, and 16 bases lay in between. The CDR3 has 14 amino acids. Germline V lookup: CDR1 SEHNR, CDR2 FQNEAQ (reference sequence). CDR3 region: CASSVTSPGDEQFF. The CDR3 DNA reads TGTGCCAGCAGCGTAACTAGTCCGGGCGATGAGCAGTTCTTC. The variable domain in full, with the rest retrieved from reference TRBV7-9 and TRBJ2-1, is DTGVSQNPRHKITKRGQNVTFRCDPISEHNRLYWYRQTLGQGPEFLTYFQNEAQLEKSRLLSDRFSAERPKGSFSTLEIQRTEQGDSAMYLCASSVTSPGDEQFFGPGTRLTVL.

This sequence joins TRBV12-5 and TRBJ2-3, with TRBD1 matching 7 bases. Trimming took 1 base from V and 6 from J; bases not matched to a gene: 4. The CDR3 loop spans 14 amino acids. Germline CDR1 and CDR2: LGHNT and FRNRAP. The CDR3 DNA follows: TGTGCTAGTGGTTTGGGACAGGGTCCGGATACGCAGTATTTT. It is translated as CASGLGQGPDTQYF.

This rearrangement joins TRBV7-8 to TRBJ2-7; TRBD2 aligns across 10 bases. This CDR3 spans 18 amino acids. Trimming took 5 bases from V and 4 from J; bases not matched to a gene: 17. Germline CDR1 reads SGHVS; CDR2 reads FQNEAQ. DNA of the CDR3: TGTGCCAGCAGCGTTCGGCCCACACTAGCGGGAATCGGTTACGAGCAGTACTTC. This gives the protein CASSVRPTLAGIGYEQYF.

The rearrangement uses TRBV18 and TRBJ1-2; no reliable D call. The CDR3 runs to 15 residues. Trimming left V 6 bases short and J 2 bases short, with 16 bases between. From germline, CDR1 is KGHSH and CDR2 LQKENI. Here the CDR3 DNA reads TGTGCCAGCTCTTTCTCCGACCCTAACAACTATGGCTACACCTTC. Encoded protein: CASSFSDPNNYGYTF.

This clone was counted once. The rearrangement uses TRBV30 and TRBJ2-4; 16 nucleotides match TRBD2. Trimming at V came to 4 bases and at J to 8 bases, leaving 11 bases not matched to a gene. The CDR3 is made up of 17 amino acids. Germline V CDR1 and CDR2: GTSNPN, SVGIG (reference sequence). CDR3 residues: CAWTPGTSGRAQDIQYF. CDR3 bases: TGTGCCTGGACACCCGGGACTAGCGGGAGGGCCCAGGACATTCAGTACTTC.

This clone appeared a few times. The CDR3 coding sequence is TGTGCCAGCTCACCACCCGGCCGAGATACGCAGTATTTT. It yields the protein CASSPPGRDTQYF. The V gene is TRBV18, the J gene TRBJ2-3; D remains unclear. The CDR3 has 13 amino acids. The germline gives CDR1 KGHSH, CDR2 LQKENI. The V and J ends lost 0 bases and 5 bases respectively, with 6 bases between them. Looking up the rest from reference TRBV18 and TRBJ2-3 gives the full variable domain: NAGVMQNPRHLVRRRGQEARLRCSPMKGHSHVYWYRQLPEEGLKFMVYLQKENIIDESGMPKERFSAEFPKEGPSILRIQQVVRGDSAAYFCASSPPGRDTQYFGPGTRLTVL.

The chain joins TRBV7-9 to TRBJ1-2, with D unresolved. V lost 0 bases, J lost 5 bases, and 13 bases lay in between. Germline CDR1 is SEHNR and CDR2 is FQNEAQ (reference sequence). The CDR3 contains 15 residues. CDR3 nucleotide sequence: TGTGCCAGCAGCTTAGCGCAACGGCAAATTTATGGCTACACCTTC. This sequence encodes CASSLAQRQIYGYTF.

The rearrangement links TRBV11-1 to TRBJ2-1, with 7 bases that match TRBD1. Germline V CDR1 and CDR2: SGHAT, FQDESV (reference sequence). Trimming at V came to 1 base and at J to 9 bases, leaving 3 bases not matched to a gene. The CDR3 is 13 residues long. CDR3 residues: CASSLGGQTEQFF. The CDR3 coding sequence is TGTGCCAGCAGCTTAGGGGGACAGACTGAGCAGTTCTTC.

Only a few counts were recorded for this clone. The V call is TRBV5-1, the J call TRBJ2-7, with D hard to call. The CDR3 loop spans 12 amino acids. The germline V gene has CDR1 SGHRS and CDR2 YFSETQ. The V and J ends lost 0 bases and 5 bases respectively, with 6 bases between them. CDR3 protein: CASSLANDEQYF. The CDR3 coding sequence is TGCGCCAGCAGCTTGGCCAACGACGAGCAGTACTTC.

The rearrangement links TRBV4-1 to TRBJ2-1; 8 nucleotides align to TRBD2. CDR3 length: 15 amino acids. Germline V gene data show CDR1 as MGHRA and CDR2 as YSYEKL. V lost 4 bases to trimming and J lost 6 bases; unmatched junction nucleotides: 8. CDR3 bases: TGCGCCAGCAGCCCGATACAGGCGGGGGGCAATGAGCAGTTCTTC. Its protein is CASSPIQAGGNEQFF.

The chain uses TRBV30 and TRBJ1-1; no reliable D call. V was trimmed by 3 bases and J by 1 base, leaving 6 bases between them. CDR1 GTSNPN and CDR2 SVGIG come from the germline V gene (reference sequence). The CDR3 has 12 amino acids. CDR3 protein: CAWRPRNTEAFF. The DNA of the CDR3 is TGTGCCTGGAGGCCGAGGAACACTGAAGCTTTCTTT.

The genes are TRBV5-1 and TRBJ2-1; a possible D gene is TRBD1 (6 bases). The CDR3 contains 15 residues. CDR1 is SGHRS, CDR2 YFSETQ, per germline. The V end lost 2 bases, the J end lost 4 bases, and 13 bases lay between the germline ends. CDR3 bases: TGCGCCAGCAGCTTATTAGGACAGAAATACAATGAGCAGTTCTTC. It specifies CASSLLGQKYNEQFF.

CDR3 DNA sequence: TGTGCCAGCAGCTCGGGGGGGCTAGGAGAGACCCAGTACTTC. Translation: CASSSGGLGETQYF. This rearrangement joins TRBV7-9 to TRBJ2-5; TRBD2 matches at 8 bases. J was trimmed by 4 bases and V by 4 bases; bases with no gene match: 5. This CDR3 has 14 residues. Looked up from germline, CDR1 is SEHNR and CDR2 is FQNEAQ (reference sequence).

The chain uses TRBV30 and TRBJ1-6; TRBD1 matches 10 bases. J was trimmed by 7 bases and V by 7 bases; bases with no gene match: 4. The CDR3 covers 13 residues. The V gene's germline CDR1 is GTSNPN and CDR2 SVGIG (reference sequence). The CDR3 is CALEGQGNSPLHF. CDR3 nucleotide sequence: TGTGCCTTAGAGGGACAGGGGAATTCACCCCTCCACTTT. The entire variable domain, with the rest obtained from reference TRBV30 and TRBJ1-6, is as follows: SQTIHQWPATLVQPVGSPLSLECTVEGTSNPNLYWYRQAAGRGLQLLFYSVGIGQISSEVPQNLSASRPQDRQFILSSKKLLLSDSGFYLCALEGQGNSPLHFGNGTRLTVT.

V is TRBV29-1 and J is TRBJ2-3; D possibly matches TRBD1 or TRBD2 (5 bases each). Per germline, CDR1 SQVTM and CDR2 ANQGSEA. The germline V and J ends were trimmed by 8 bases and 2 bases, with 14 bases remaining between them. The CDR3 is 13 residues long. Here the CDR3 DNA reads TGCAGCACAATTGGGGGTAACACAGATACGCAGTATTTT. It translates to CSTIGGNTDTQYF.

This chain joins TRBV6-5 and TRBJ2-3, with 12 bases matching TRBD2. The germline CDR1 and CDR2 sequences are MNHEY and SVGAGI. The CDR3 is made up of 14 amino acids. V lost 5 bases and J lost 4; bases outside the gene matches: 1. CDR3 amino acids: CASSLAGGSDTQYF. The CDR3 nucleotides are TGTGCCAGCAGTCTAGCGGGGGGGTCAGATACGCAGTATTTT.

CDR3 sequence (DNA): TGTGCCAGCAGTGGCTTGGGCAGGGGGTTTGACGGGGAGCTGTTTTTT. Protein: CASSGLGRGFDGELFF. The chain has TRBV28 and TRBJ2-2; 7 bases match TRBD1. The CDR3 is 16 amino acids. The germline V gene has CDR1 MDHEN and CDR2 SYDVKM. Trimming cost V 5 bases and J 7 bases; bases outside gene matches: 13.

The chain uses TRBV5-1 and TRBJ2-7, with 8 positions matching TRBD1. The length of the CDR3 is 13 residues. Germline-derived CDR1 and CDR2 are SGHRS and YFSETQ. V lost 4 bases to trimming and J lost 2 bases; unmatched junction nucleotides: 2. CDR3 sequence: CASSQDRAYEQYF. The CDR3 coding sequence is TGCGCCAGCAGCCAGGACAGGGCCTACGAGCAGTACTTC.

CDR3 protein: CASSIGLETGGEYTDTQYF. The DNA for the CDR3 is TGTGCCAGTAGTATCGGCCTCGAAACAGGTGGGGAGTACACAGATACGCAGTATTTT. The genes are TRBV19 and TRBJ2-3; D may correspond to TRBD1 or TRBD2 (5 bases each). Germline V CDR1 and CDR2: LNHDA, SQIVND (reference sequence). This CDR3 is 19 amino acids long. V lost 3 bases, J lost 2 bases, and 24 bases lay in between.

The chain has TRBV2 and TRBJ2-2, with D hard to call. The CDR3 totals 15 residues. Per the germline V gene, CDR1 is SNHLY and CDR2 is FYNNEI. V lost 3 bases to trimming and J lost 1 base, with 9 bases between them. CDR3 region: CASSERAWNTGELFF. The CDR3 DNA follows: TGTGCCAGCAGTGAGAGAGCCTGGAACACCGGGGAGCTGTTTTTT.

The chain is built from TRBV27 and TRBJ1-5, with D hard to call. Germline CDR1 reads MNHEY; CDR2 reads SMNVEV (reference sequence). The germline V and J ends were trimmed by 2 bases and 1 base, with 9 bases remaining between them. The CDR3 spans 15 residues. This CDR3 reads CASSLDGRSNQPQHF. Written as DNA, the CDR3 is TGTGCCAGCAGTTTAGATGGGCGCAGCAATCAGCCCCAGCATTTT.

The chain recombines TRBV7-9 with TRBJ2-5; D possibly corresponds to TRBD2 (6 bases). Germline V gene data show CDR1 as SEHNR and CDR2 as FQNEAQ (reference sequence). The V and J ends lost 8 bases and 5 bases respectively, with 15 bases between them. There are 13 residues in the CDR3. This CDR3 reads CASRGSVVETQYF. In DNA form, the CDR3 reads TGTGCCAGCCGGGGGTCTGTGGTGGAGACCCAGTACTTC.